This TCR beta chain appears in the sequencing data of a study of response to subunit inactivated influenza vaccine. Whole-study results and caveats: There was a suggestion from the authors that each seasonal influenza vaccination recruits few new T cells.

TCRdb itself ran the RT-PCR reads through MiXCR, one entry per CDR3 protein. The sample includes about 520,000 distinct CDR3 sequences, less than 30% of them seen just once. Trimming cost V 6 bases and J 5 bases, with 15 bases left between them. This CDR3 comprises 14 residues. About this clonotype: Its antigen is undetermined.

Here the sequenced sample was CD4+ T cells sorted from PBMCs, taken roughly 5 days after vaccination. The TCR comes from a man in his forties or fifties who received an inactivated influenza vaccine. The chain recombines TRBV12-3 or TRBV12-4 with TRBJ2-3; TRBD1 or TRBD2 may be the D gene (5 bases each). This chain's CDR3 is CASSALTGGDTQYF. The CDR3 nucleotides read TGTGCCAGCAGCGCGTTGACTGGGGGAGATACGCAGTATTTT.